A selection of T cell receptor beta chains follows, all from one sample in a study of control samples from healthy donors and cancer patients. This table comes from immunoSEQ multiplex PCR, and its TCRdb copy is limited to in-frame clones, with some not included. The sample shows some 120,000 clones, more than 75% of them seen only once. Sequenced sample: blood. Receptor source: a young man in good health. CDR3s include the opening cysteine and the closing phenylalanine or tryptophan. The order of the fields is clone size, J gene, V gene, D gene, CDR3 protein, CDR3 DNA. A D gene is named only where the DNA matches it firmly. A row's size may be missing; if present it is once, few, many or a size class.

-	TRBJ2-5	TRBV27	-	CASSPGPTRETQYF	TGTGCCAGCAGTCCCGGACCCACCAGGGAGACCCAGTACTTC
-	TRBJ2-1	TRBV27	-	CASNYGDEQFF	TGTGCCAGCAACTACGGCGATGAGCAGTTCTTC
once	TRBJ2-1	TRBV27	-	CASSLFIPSYNEQFF	TGTGCCAGCAGTTTATTTATACCGTCCTACAATGAGCAGTTCTTC
-	TRBJ1-1	TRBV9	-	CASSAWPLMNTEAFF	TGTGCCAGCAGCGCGTGGCCCCTGATGAACACTGAAGCTTTCTTT
-	TRBJ2-7	TRBV28	TRBD1	CASSAIGQGHEQYF	TGTGCCAGCAGTGCGATCGGACAGGGCCACGAGCAGTACTTC
-	TRBJ1-1	TRBV6-5	-	CASSYSNQGNTEAFF	TGTGCCAGCAGTTACTCGAACCAGGGGAACACTGAAGCTTTCTTT
once	TRBJ2-5	TRBV7-8	TRBD1	CASSRRTGRPQETQYF	TGTGCCAGCAGCCGCCGGACAGGGAGACCACAAGAGACCCAGTACTTC
-	TRBJ2-4	TRBV6-2/TRBV6-3	TRBD1	CASSLTAGGNIQYF	TGTGCCAGCAGTTTAACGGCAGGGGGAAACATTCAGTACTTC
-	TRBJ2-3	TRBV25-1	-	CASTPVGPREDTQYF	TGTGCCAGCACCCCCGTGGGCCCCCGGGAAGATACGCAGTATTTT
-	TRBJ1-1	TRBV19	-	CASTLLFRMDWSSTEAFF	TGTGCCAGTACCCTCCTCTTTCGTATGGATTGGTCGAGCACTGAAGCTTTCTTT
few	TRBJ1-5	TRBV19	TRBD1	CASSVDRGPQPQHF	TGTGCCAGTAGTGTTGACAGGGGCCCTCAGCCCCAGCATTTT
few	TRBJ1-4	TRBV19	-	CASTPRRAYNEKLFF	TGTGCCAGTACCCCTCGGCGGGCCTATAATGAAAAACTGTTTTTT
-	TRBJ2-7	TRBV2	-	CASSEQGKPREQYF	TGTGCCAGCAGTGAGCAGGGCAAGCCTCGTGAGCAGTACTTC
-	TRBJ1-4	TRBV7-9	-	CASSLVRANEKLFF	TGTGCCAGCAGCTTAGTCAGGGCGAATGAAAAACTGTTTTTT
-	TRBJ2-7	TRBV28	TRBD2	CASSSYTGWAAWLAGGVNYEQYF	TGTGCCAGCAGTTCCTATACCGGCTGGGCCGCGTGGCTAGCGGGAGGTGTAAACTACGAGCAGTACTTC
-	TRBJ1-2	TRBV2	TRBD1	CASRYEARTGAYGYTF	TGTGCCAGCAGATACGAAGCCCGGACAGGGGCCTATGGCTACACCTTC
once	TRBJ1-2	TRBV20-1	-	CSARGREGYTF	TGCAGTGCTAGAGGTCGAGAAGGCTACACCTTC
-	TRBJ2-5	TRBV28	-	CASRSFQETQYF	TGTGCCAGCAGGTCCTTCCAAGAGACCCAGTACTTC
-	TRBJ1-4	TRBV6-6	-	CASTQQGKLFF	TGTGCCAGCACCCAACAGGGAAAACTGTTTTTT
-	TRBJ2-5	TRBV14	TRBD2	CASSQVPGGPLETQYF	TGTGCCAGCAGCCAAGTGCCGGGAGGGCCGTTGGAGACCCAGTACTTC
once	TRBJ2-1	TRBV11-2	-	CASSLDPTSYNEQFF	TGTGCCAGCAGCTTAGATCCGACCAGCTACAATGAGCAGTTCTTC
-	TRBJ1-1	TRBV5-1	-	CASSGRNTEAFF	TGCGCCAGCAGCGGCCGAAACACTGAAGCTTTCTTT
-	TRBJ1-2	TRBV30	TRBD1	CAWIDGTGSVQDGYTF	TGTGCCTGGATTGATGGGACAGGGTCCGTCCAGGATGGCTACACCTTC
-	TRBJ2-7	TRBV27	-	CASMKQGSSYEQYF	TGTGCCAGCATGAAGCAGGGTAGCTCCTACGAGCAGTACTTC
once	TRBJ2-5	TRBV7-9	-	CAIPSRDRISGDQYF	TGTGCCATCCCGAGCCGAGACAGGATCTCCGGGGACCAGTACTTC
many	TRBJ2-1	TRBV5-1	TRBD2	CASSLFLAGNDEQFF	TGCGCCAGCAGCTTGTTTCTAGCGGGAAACGATGAGCAGTTCTTC
-	TRBJ2-5	TRBV7-9	TRBD2	CASSLDGGRAEETQYF	TGTGCCAGCAGCTTAGACGGCGGGAGGGCCGAAGAGACCCAGTACTTC
-	TRBJ1-1	TRBV24-1	-	CATSLQGNTEAFF	TGTGCCACCAGCCTACAGGGGAACACTGAAGCTTTCTTT
-	TRBJ2-6	TRBV5-1	-	CASSKDGRAGANVLTF	TGCGCCAGCAGTAAGGATGGAAGGGCTGGGGCCAACGTCCTGACTTTC
-	TRBJ2-3	TRBV19	-	CASSARDTQYF	TGTGCCAGTAGTGCAAGAGATACGCAGTATTTT
-	TRBJ1-1	TRBV28	-	CATRQLNTEAFF	TGTGCCACTCGACAGCTGAACACTGAAGCTTTCTTT
-	TRBJ1-5	TRBV2	TRBD1	CATRDRVNQPQHF	TGTGCCACACGGGACAGGGTCAATCAGCCCCAGCATTTT
-	TRBJ2-7	TRBV4-2	TRBD1	CASSQEETGGYEQYF	TGTGCCAGCAGCCAAGAGGAGACAGGGGGCTACGAGCAGTACTTC
-	TRBJ2-1	TRBV7-3	TRBD2	CASSFPGLGLNEQFF	TGTGCCAGCAGCTTCCCGGGACTAGGATTGAATGAGCAGTTCTTC
many	TRBJ1-2	TRBV3-1/TRBV3-2	-	CASSRADMWHYGYTF	TGTGCCAGCAGCCGTGCGGACATGTGGCACTATGGCTACACCTTC
-	TRBJ1-6	TRBV28	-	CASTRGRVDNSPLHF	TGTGCCAGCACCCGGGGACGGGTTGATAATTCACCCCTCCACTTT
-	TRBJ1-5	TRBV7-2	-	CASSLDLFNQPQHF	TGTGCCAGCAGCTTAGACCTTTTTAATCAGCCCCAGCATTTT
-	TRBJ2-1	TRBV24-1	-	CATSETGLTYNEQFF	TGTGCCACCAGTGAGACAGGATTAACCTACAATGAGCAGTTCTTC
-	TRBJ1-4	TRBV7-9	-	CASSLGSLKEKLFF	TGTGCCAGCAGCTTAGGTTCCTTGAAGGAAAAACTGTTTTTT
-	TRBJ2-1	TRBV28	TRBD2	CASSLTSGAGSYNEQFF	TGTGCCAGCAGTTTAACAAGCGGGGCCGGATCCTACAATGAGCAGTTCTTC
few	TRBJ1-1	TRBV11-2	-	CASSWTDGGNTEAFF	TGTGCCAGCAGTTGGACTGACGGGGGGAACACTGAAGCTTTCTTT
-	TRBJ2-2	TRBV6-5	TRBD2	CASGLAGAVGELFF	TGTGCCAGCGGGCTAGCGGGAGCGGTCGGGGAGCTGTTTTTT
-	TRBJ1-2	TRBV10-3	-	CAISESRQQVGYGYTF	TGTGCCATCAGTGAGTCGAGACAGCAAGTTGGGTATGGCTACACCTTC
-	TRBJ1-1	TRBV14	-	CASSQAPTVNTEAFF	TGTGCCAGCAGCCAAGCGCCGACAGTGAACACTGAAGCTTTCTTT
-	TRBJ1-2	TRBV19	TRBD1	CASTRDRTNYGYTF	TGTGCCAGTACTCGGGACAGAACTAACTATGGCTACACCTTC
-	TRBJ2-7	TRBV18	-	CASSPTDTYEQYF	TGTGCCAGCTCACCGACGGATACCTACGAGCAGTACTTC
-	TRBJ1-4	TRBV5-6	-	CASSSGGRTGIREKLFF	TGTGCCAGCAGCTCGGGGGGGCGAACAGGGATACGGGAAAAACTGTTTTTT
-	TRBJ2-3	TRBV27	-	CASRDRLVSDTQYF	TGTGCCAGCAGGGACCGACTAGTCTCAGATACGCAGTATTTT
-	TRBJ2-5	TRBV5-1	-	CASSLRIQETQYF	TGCGCCAGCAGCCTCAGGATCCAAGAGACCCAGTACTTC
once	TRBJ2-3	TRBV28	TRBD2	CASSDIAGASDTQYF	TGTGCCAGCAGCGATATAGCGGGAGCGTCAGATACGCAGTATTTT
-	TRBJ2-7	TRBV11-2	TRBD2	CASSLRGSSGRAGEQYF	TGTGCCAGCAGCTTAAGGGGGTCTAGCGGGAGGGCCGGGGAGCAGTACTTC
-	TRBJ2-1	TRBV15	TRBD2	CATSSDWGLEGNEQFF	TGTGCCACCAGCAGCGATTGGGGACTAGAAGGTAATGAGCAGTTCTTC
-	TRBJ2-2	TRBV14	-	CASGASGPYGLFF	TGTGCCAGCGGGGCCAGCGGGCCTTATGGCCTGTTTTTT
-	TRBJ1-1	TRBV18	-	CASRDGPNTEAFF	TGTGCCAGCCGTGACGGACCAAACACTGAAGCTTTCTTT
-	TRBJ2-2	TRBV20-1	-	CSAEDTGELFF	TGCAGTGCAGAAGACACCGGGGAGCTGTTTTTT